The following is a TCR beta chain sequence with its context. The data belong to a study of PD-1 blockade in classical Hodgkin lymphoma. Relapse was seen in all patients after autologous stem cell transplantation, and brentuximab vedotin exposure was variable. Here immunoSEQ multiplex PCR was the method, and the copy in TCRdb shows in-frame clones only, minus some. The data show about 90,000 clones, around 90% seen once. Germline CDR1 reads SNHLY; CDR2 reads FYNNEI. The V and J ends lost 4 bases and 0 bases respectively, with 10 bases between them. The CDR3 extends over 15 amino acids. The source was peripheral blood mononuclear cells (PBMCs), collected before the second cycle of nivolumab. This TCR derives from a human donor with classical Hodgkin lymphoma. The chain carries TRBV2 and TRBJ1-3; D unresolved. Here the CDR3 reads CASSGALGSGNTIYF. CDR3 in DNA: TGTGCCAGCAGTGGAGCCCTCGGCTCTGGAAACACCATATATTTT. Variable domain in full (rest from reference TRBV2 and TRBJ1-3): EPEVTQTPSHQVTQMGQEVILRCVPISNHLYFYWYRQILGQKVEFLVSFYNNEISEKSEIFDDQFSVERPDGSNFTLKIRSTKLEDSAMYFCASSGALGSGNTIYFGEGSWLTVV.